These 15 T cell receptor beta chains were sequenced from one sample in a study of T cell responses to AZD1222 COVID-19 vaccine (dated by TCRdb to about 2021). This sample's time point label indicates: baseline before first vaccination. Receptor amplification or capture employed the immunoSEQ multiplex PCR assay. The source is immuneACCESS, and TCRdb retained only in-frame sequences with V and J called. Part of the clones is not carried over; for the studies checked, unresolved V genes explain less than half of this, and the remainder is unexplained. A total of about 150,000 clones appear in this sample, 90% of them only once. The ten largest clones represent under 20% of the sample. Here the sequenced sample was peripheral blood, taken on day 0 of AZD1222 vaccination. All receptors derive from an adult in good health.

This sequence joins TRBV15 and TRBJ1-1, with D unresolved. Trimming stripped 4 bases from V and 0 bases from J, with 6 bases between. Germline CDR1 is LNHNV and CDR2 is YYDKDF (reference sequence). CDR3 length equals 13 residues. The CDR3 region is CATSIRVNTEAFF. DNA for the CDR3: TGTGCCACCAGCATAAGGGTGAACACTGAAGCTTTCTTT.

CDR3 in amino acids: CASSQDYRDSYEQYF. In DNA, the CDR3 is TGCGCCAGCAGCCAGGATTACAGGGACAGCTACGAGCAGTACTTC. V gene TRBV4-3 combines with J gene TRBJ2-7; 7 nucleotides agree with TRBD1. After removal of 3 bases from V and 3 bases from J, the junction contained 8 bases not matched to a gene. The CDR3 runs to 15 residues. Germline V gene data show CDR1 as LGHNA and CDR2 as YSLEER.

The V gene is TRBV15, the J gene TRBJ1-3; D uncertain. Trimming removed 5 bases at V and 7 bases at J, with 12 bases between. Germline CDR1 reads LNHNV; CDR2 reads YYDKDF (reference sequence). This CDR3 region has 13 residues. CDR3 residues: CATSEGRVNTIYF. The CDR3, as DNA: TGTGCCACCAGCGAAGGGCGGGTGAACACCATATATTTT.

The DNA for the CDR3 is TGTGCCAGCGTTTGGAGTCTCAGCTCTGGAAACACCATATATTTT. This encodes CASVWSLSSGNTIYF. The rearrangement links TRBV19 to TRBJ1-3; no firm D call. The CDR3 extends over 15 amino acids. V dropped 9 bases and J dropped 0 bases, with 15 bases sitting between them. Germline lookup yields CDR1 LNHDA and CDR2 SQIVND (reference sequence).

The chain links TRBV21-1 to TRBJ2-7; the table's TRBD2 call for D was not verified on the DNA. TRBV21-1 is a known pseudogene. This CDR3 contains 13 residues. For the CDR3, the DNA is TGTGCCAGCACTAGCGGGAATGGCTACGAGCAGTACTTC. It codes for CASTSGNGYEQYF.

The chain couples TRBV5-6 to TRBJ1-3; no firm D call. V shed 1 base and J shed 5 bases, with 7 bases lying between them. The germline gives CDR1 SGHDT, CDR2 YYEEEE. The CDR3 has 13 residues. CDR3 in amino acids: CASSLIRRNTIYF. The DNA for the CDR3 is TGTGCCAGCAGCTTGATCAGACGAAACACCATATATTTT.

The V and J genes are TRBV12-3 or TRBV12-4 and TRBJ1-5; D gene unclear. The CDR3 has 13 residues. The germline V and J ends were trimmed by 2 bases and 7 bases, with 9 bases remaining between them. As DNA, the CDR3 is TGTGCCAGCAGTTTACAGAGCCAGCAGCCCCAGCATTTT. Protein product: CASSLQSQQPQHF.

This clone was detected once. The rearrangement links TRBV19 to TRBJ1-1, with 8 bases that match TRBD1. The junction had 4 bases not matched to a gene; V was cut back by 6 bases and J by 4 bases. This CDR3 contains 13 residues. Germline loops: CDR1 LNHDA, CDR2 SQIVND (reference sequence). The CDR3 region is CASRRTGITEAFF. CDR3 in DNA: TGTGCCAGTAGAAGGACAGGGATCACTGAAGCTTTCTTT.

V gene TRBV14 combines with J gene TRBJ2-3; no clear D. The germline CDR1 and CDR2 sequences are SGHDN and FVKESK. V was clipped by 4 bases and J by 4 bases, with 3 bases between them. The CDR3 contains 11 residues. DNA for the CDR3: TGTGCCAGCAGCCGTTCAGATACGCAGTATTTT. Translating it yields CASSRSDTQYF.

J is TRBJ2-7 and V is TRBV13, with 10 bases matching TRBD1. The CDR3 totals 14 residues. Per the germline V gene, CDR1 is PRHDT and CDR2 is FYEKMQ (reference sequence). With 5 bases clipped from V and 3 bases from J, the junction kept 4 bases outside the gene matches. This CDR3 is CASSMGQGIYEQYF. The CDR3 DNA follows: TGTGCCAGCAGCATGGGACAGGGGATCTACGAGCAGTACTTC.

V usage is TRBV30 and J usage is TRBJ1-3; D gene uncertain. The CDR3 sequence is 12 residues long. In germline, CDR1 is GTSNPN, CDR2 SVGIG (reference sequence). The V and J ends lost 1 base and 3 bases respectively, with 4 bases between them. CDR3 in amino acids: CAWSGGGNTIYF. The CDR3 DNA follows: TGTGCCTGGAGTGGGGGTGGAAACACCATATATTTT.

This chain uses TRBV7-8 with TRBJ2-1; TRBD2 aligns across 8 bases. V lost 11 bases to trimming and J lost 10 bases; unmatched junction nucleotides: 19. The CDR3 sequence is 15 residues long. CDR1 is SGHVS, CDR2 FQNEAQ, per germline. CDR3 amino acids: CAGAGEGGNQREQFF. DNA for the CDR3: TGTGCCGGAGCGGGGGAGGGGGGAAATCAAAGGGAGCAGTTCTTC. Full variable domain (outside the CDR3, taken from reference TRBV7-8 and TRBJ2-1): GAGVSQSPRYKVAKRGQDVALRCDPISGHVSLFWYQQALGQGPEFLTYFQNEAQLDKSGLPSDRFFAERPEGSVSTLKIQRTQQEDSAVYLCAGAGEGGNQREQFFGPGTRLTVL.

The chain recombines TRBV7-8 with TRBJ2-5; TRBD2 might be the D (5 bases). Trimming removed 5 bases from V and 4 bases from J, with 11 bases in between. The CDR3 has 13 amino acids. Germline V CDR1 and CDR2: SGHVS, FQNEAQ. The CDR3 reads CASSQDWSETQYF. DNA of the CDR3: TGTGCCAGCAGCCAGGACTGGTCAGAGACCCAGTACTTC.

The chain joins TRBV19 to TRBJ2-2; D possibly corresponds to TRBD2 (6 bases). Trimming pared 4 bases from V and 1 base from J, leaving 10 bases between. Germline-derived CDR1 and CDR2 are LNHDA and SQIVND (reference sequence). The CDR3 sequence is 15 residues long. Here the CDR3 DNA reads TGTGCCAGTAGTACAAATAGCGGGAACACCGGGGAGCTGTTTTTT. It is translated as CASSTNSGNTGELFF.

The chain links TRBV5-1 to TRBJ2-7; D possibly uses TRBD1 or TRBD2 (7 bases each). Germline CDR1 SGHRS, CDR2 YFSETQ. V was trimmed by 2 bases and J by 3 bases, leaving 12 bases between them. The CDR3 runs 14 residues. The CDR3 nucleotides read TGCGCCAGCAGCTTAACAGGGGAGGGCTACGAGCAGTACTTC. Translating gives CASSLTGEGYEQYF.